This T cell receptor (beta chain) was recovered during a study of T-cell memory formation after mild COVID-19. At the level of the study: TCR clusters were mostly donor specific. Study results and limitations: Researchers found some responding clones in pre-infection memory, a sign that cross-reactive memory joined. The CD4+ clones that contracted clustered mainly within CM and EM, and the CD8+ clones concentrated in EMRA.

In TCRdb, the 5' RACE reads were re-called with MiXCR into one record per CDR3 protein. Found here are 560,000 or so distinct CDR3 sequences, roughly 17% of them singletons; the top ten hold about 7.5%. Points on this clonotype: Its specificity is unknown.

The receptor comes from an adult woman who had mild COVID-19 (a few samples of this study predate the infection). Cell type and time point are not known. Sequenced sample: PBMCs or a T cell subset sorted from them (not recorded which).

CDR3 residues: CASRQTGGPYEQYF. The CDR3, as DNA: TGTGCCAGCCGGCAGACAGGGGGACCCTACGAGCAGTACTTC. The gene calls are TRBV12-3 or TRBV12-4 and TRBJ2-7; 9 nucleotides align to TRBD1. The CDR3 sequence is 14 residues long. The trim removed 8 bases at V and 2 bases at J, leaving 7 bases unmatched.